The 28 T cell receptor beta chains listed next were all sequenced from one sample in a study of T cells in Graves' hyperthyroidism and ophthalmopathy. What was amplified from RNA transcripts were TCR beta CDR3 regions. Using the HTBI primer set, a first-round RT-PCR was run on the TCR CDR3. TCRdb processed the multiplex PCR reads anew with MiXCR; each CDR3 protein has one entry. The sample holds around 600,000 distinct CDR3 sequences; more than 15% are singletons and the top ten take around 3.3%. Material: blood. These TCRs come from a woman between 35 and 50 years old with Graves' ophthalmopathy.

In regard to this clonotype: A much larger clonotype is one base distant, so this may be a read error. The chain couples TRBV9 to TRBJ2-1, with D maybe TRBD2 (5 bases). The CDR3 is 15 amino acids. V lost 3 bases and J lost 8, with 18 bases in between. Germline loops: CDR1 SGDLS, CDR2 YYNGEE. CDR3 amino acids: CASSAPGGLNDEQFF. In DNA, the CDR3 is TGTGCCAGCAGCGCCCCCGGCGGACTTAACGATGAGCAGTTCTTC. Full variable domain (outside the CDR3, taken from reference TRBV9 and TRBJ2-1): DSGVTQTPKHLITATGQRVTLRCSPRSGDLSVYWYQQSLDQGLQFLIQYYNGEERAKGNILERFSAQQFPDLHSELNLSSLELGDSALYFCASSAPGGLNDEQFFGPGTRLTVL.

A note on this clonotype: This clone may be a read error of a much larger clone one base away. The CDR3 is CAGSPGTGTREQYF. DNA of the CDR3: TGCGCCGGCAGCCCCGGGACAGGGACTCGCGAGCAGTACTTC. The chain is built from TRBV5-1 and TRBJ2-7, with TRBD1 matching over 9 bases. This CDR3 has 14 amino acids. Per germline, CDR1 SGHRS and CDR2 YFSETQ.

This clonotype was seen many times. The rearrangement joins TRBV18 to TRBJ1-1; 8 bases agree with TRBD1. Germline V gene data show CDR1 as KGHSH and CDR2 as LQKENI. V lost 0 bases to trimming and J lost 5 bases; unmatched junction nucleotides: 8. The CDR3 is 16 amino acids. The CDR3 DNA reads as TGTGCCAGCTCACCACCAGATCCGACAGGGGTGACTGAAGCTTTCTTT. Its protein is CASSPPDPTGVTEAFF. Full variable domain (remainder filled in from reference TRBV18 and TRBJ1-1): NAGVMQNPRHLVRRRGQEARLRCSPMKGHSHVYWYRQLPEEGLKFMVYLQKENIIDESGMPKERFSAEFPKEGPSILRIQQVVRGDSAAYFCASSPPDPTGVTEAFFGQGTRLTVV.

This clonotype showed up just a few times. The chain recombines TRBV2 with TRBJ2-1; 7 bases agree with TRBD2. The CDR3 covers 14 residues. The germline gives CDR1 SNHLY, CDR2 FYNNEI. V lost 8 bases, J lost 8 bases, and 12 bases stayed unmatched. In DNA, the CDR3 is TGTGCCAGCGGTCGGGGGGTCTTTAGGCATGAGCAGTTCTTC. Amino acids: CASGRGVFRHEQFF.

There are a few counts of this clonotype. V and J are TRBV20-1 and TRBJ1-1; 9 positions match TRBD1. J was trimmed by 5 bases and V by 5 bases; bases with no gene match: 6. Germline V lookup: CDR1 DFQATT, CDR2 SNEGSKA (reference sequence). This CDR3 spans 13 amino acids. In DNA form, the CDR3 reads TGCAGTGCTTTGGACAGGGGTGGGACTGAAGCTTTCTTT. Translation: CSALDRGGTEAFF.

This clonotype occurred many times. This chain joins TRBV3-1 and TRBJ2-5; no clear D. Germline loops: CDR1 LGHDT, CDR2 YNNKEL (reference sequence). V gave up 0 bases and J gave up 4 bases, with 6 bases separating them. The CDR3 loop spans 13 amino acids. The CDR3 is CASSQEGLETQYF. The CDR3 DNA is TGTGCCAGCAGCCAAGAGGGGTTAGAGACCCAGTACTTC.

This clonotype was seen at least ten times. This chain connects TRBV12-3 or TRBV12-4 to TRBJ2-2; TRBD1 matches 9 bases. The J segment lost 8 bases and the V segment lost 1 base, leaving 5 bases of the junction unmatched. The CDR3 is 15 amino acids. The CDR3 protein is CASSLVGTGPGELFF. In DNA, the CDR3 is TGTGCCAGCAGTTTAGTAGGGACAGGGCCTGGGGAGCTGTTTTTT.

This clonotype occurred once. The V call is TRBV19, the J call TRBJ1-4; D is undetermined. This CDR3 is built from 13 residues. V lost 7 bases, J lost 5 bases, and 11 bases lay in between. Germline lookup yields CDR1 LNHDA and CDR2 SQIVND (reference sequence). CDR3 DNA sequence: TGTGCCAGTAAATCGCCAAACAATGAAAAACTGTTTTTT. This sequence encodes CASKSPNNEKLFF.

The rearrangement uses TRBV28 and TRBJ2-5, with D possibly TRBD2 on 5 matching bases. V was shortened by 6 bases and J by 7 bases, with 21 bases between the two germline ends. CDR1 and CDR2 (germline): MDHEN, SYDVKM. There are 15 residues in the CDR3. The CDR3: CASSLQPDDRGTQYF. The CDR3 coding sequence is TGTGCCAGCAGCCTACAACCCGACGATCGGGGGACCCAGTACTTC.

V gene TRBV11-2 combines with J gene TRBJ1-4, with 8 bases aligning to TRBD1. The length of the CDR3 is 16 residues. J gave up 3 bases and V 5 bases, and 8 bases lay outside the gene matches. Germline CDR1 is SGHAT and CDR2 is FQNNGV. CDR3 DNA sequence: TGTGCCAGCAGCCAAGGACAGGGTACGGCTAATGAAAAACTGTTTTTT. Translated: CASSQGQGTANEKLFF. The full variable domain, in which reference TRBV11-2 and TRBJ1-4 provide the parts outside the CDR3, is EAGVAQSPRYKIIEKRQSVAFWCNPISGHATLYWYQQILGQGPKLLIQFQNNGVVDDSQLPKDRFSAERLKGVDSTLKIQPAKLEDSAVYLCASSQGQGTANEKLFFGSGTQLSVL.

V and J are TRBV6-2 or TRBV6-3 and TRBJ2-1, with D perhaps TRBD1 (6 bases). Germline lookup yields CDR1 MNHEY and CDR2 SVGEGT. The CDR3 loop spans 14 amino acids. V gave up 5 bases and J gave up 2 bases, with 10 bases separating them. The CDR3 loop reads CASSADSTYNEQFF. The CDR3 nucleotides read TGTGCCAGCAGTGCGGACAGTACCTACAATGAGCAGTTCTTC.

This clonotype was counted many times. The chain recombines TRBV27 with TRBJ1-2; 7 nucleotides match TRBD1. V dropped 6 bases and J dropped 4; count of bases not matched to a gene: 5. CDR1 is MNHEY and CDR2 is SMNVEV in the germline V gene (reference sequence). This CDR3 region has 13 residues. The CDR3 DNA is TGTGCCAGCAGCAAACAGGGGATCTATGGCTACACCTTC. Its protein product is CASSKQGIYGYTF.

This clonotype was counted only a few times. V is TRBV28 and J is TRBJ2-5; tentative D call: TRBD2 (5 bases). The ends were cut back, 3 bases at V and 2 bases at J, with 13 bases in the middle. CDR1 is MDHEN and CDR2 is SYDVKM in the germline V gene. The CDR3 extends over 15 amino acids. The CDR3 region is CASSFLASTQETQYF. CDR3 nucleotides: TGTGCCAGCAGTTTCTTAGCGTCTACGCAAGAGACCCAGTACTTC.

This clonotype was found a few times. The chain uses TRBV19 and TRBJ2-2; 10 bases map to TRBD2. In germline, CDR1 is LNHDA, CDR2 SQIVND (reference sequence). V shed 5 bases, J shed 6 bases, and the junction held 9 bases outside the gene matches. The CDR3 contains 16 residues. CDR3 protein: CASSRGAGGPAGELFF. The CDR3 DNA reads as TGTGCCAGTAGTCGAGGAGCGGGAGGGCCGGCCGGGGAGCTGTTTTTT. The full variable domain, rest sourced from reference TRBV19 and TRBJ2-2, is DGGITQSPKYLFRKEGQNVTLSCEQNLNHDAMYWYRQDPGQGLRLIYYSQIVNDFQKGDIAEGYSVSREKKESFPLTVTSAQKNPTAFYLCASSRGAGGPAGELFFGEGSRLTVL.

This clonotype was observed once. The genes are TRBV20-1 and TRBJ2-7; TRBD2 matches 12 bases. Germline CDR1 DFQATT, CDR2 SNEGSKA (reference sequence). V lost 6 bases, J lost 0 bases, and 12 bases stayed unmatched. The CDR3 has 17 amino acids. The chain's CDR3 is CSARQALAGGISYEQYF. The CDR3 nucleotides are TGCAGTGCCCGACAAGCTCTAGCGGGGGGGATCTCCTACGAGCAGTACTTC.

J is TRBJ2-5 and V is TRBV10-2; TRBD2 agrees at 15 bases. This CDR3 has 23 amino acids. Germline CDR1 and CDR2: WSHSY and SAAADI. Germline trimming cut 7 bases from V and 0 bases from J; bases unmatched to any gene: 24. The CDR3 spells CASNVGSPGLAGGSYQHQETQYF. As DNA, the CDR3 is TGCGCCAGCAACGTCGGAAGCCCGGGACTAGCGGGGGGCTCTTATCAACACCAAGAGACCCAGTACTTC.

This clonotype showed up many times. V and J are TRBV18 and TRBJ2-2; no clear D gene. The CDR3 sequence is 13 residues long. Germline CDR1 is KGHSH and CDR2 is LQKENI. Trimming shortened V by 3 bases and J by 7 bases, and 9 bases separated the two germline ends. DNA for the CDR3: TGTGCCAGCTCACCCCCCGGTGGCGGGGAGCTGTTTTTT. Translation gives CASSPPGGGELFF.

This clonotype was recorded many times. The chain employs TRBV5-1 and TRBJ2-1; the D gene is possibly TRBD2 (6 bases). Trimming took off 7 bases at V and 3 bases at J, with 17 bases between the two ends. The length of the CDR3 is 15 residues. CDR1 and CDR2 from the germline V gene are SGHRS and YFSETQ. CDR3 amino acids: CASGYGASDYNEQFF. DNA for the CDR3: TGCGCCAGCGGCTACGGGGCTAGCGACTACAATGAGCAGTTCTTC.

This clonotype has ten or more counts. V usage is TRBV3-1 and J usage is TRBJ2-1; the match to TRBD1 covers 11 bases. After removal of 4 bases from V and 9 bases from J, the junction contained 5 bases not matched to a gene. CDR3 length: 14 residues. Germline loops: CDR1 LGHDT, CDR2 YNNKEL (reference sequence). In nucleotides, the CDR3 is TGTGCCAGCAGCCCTGGACAGGGGGCAGGTGAGCAGTTCTTC. Residues: CASSPGQGAGEQFF.

As concerns this clonotype: The junction shows a germline mismatch at one end, possibly a read error. The chain combines TRBV6-1 with TRBJ1-5, with D tentatively TRBD1 (6 bases). The CDR3 totals 13 residues. Germline-derived CDR1 and CDR2 are MNHNS and SASEGT. The DNA for the CDR3 is TGTGCCAGTGCAGGGGTCCCAAATCAGCCCCGGCATTTT. Translation: CASAGVPNQPRHF.

This clonotype was recorded many times. V is TRBV2 and J is TRBJ1-1, with 7 nucleotides matching TRBD1. The CDR3 contains 15 residues. Per germline, CDR1 SNHLY and CDR2 FYNNEI. The junction had 6 bases not matched to a gene; V was cut back by 0 bases and J by 5 bases. Here the CDR3 reads CASSEAKGALTEAFF. In DNA, the CDR3 is TGTGCCAGCAGTGAAGCGAAGGGGGCCCTGACTGAAGCTTTCTTT.

This clonotype was counted at least ten times. The V gene is TRBV2, the J gene TRBJ1-1; D is unresolved. CDR3 size: 14 residues. V was trimmed by 4 bases and J by 0 bases, leaving 9 bases between them. The germline CDR1 and CDR2 sequences are SNHLY and FYNNEI. The CDR3 DNA reads as TGTGCCAGCAGTGCACGGCACTTGAACACTGAAGCTTTCTTT. Its protein product is CASSARHLNTEAFF.

This clonotype was seen ten or more times. The V call is TRBV28, the J call TRBJ2-5; D not resolved. Germline V lookup: CDR1 MDHEN, CDR2 SYDVKM. This CDR3 spans 13 amino acids. Between the trimmed V and J ends, which lost 4 bases and 1 base, there was a span of 7 bases. Here the CDR3 reads CASSSPAQETQYF. The CDR3 region has the DNA TGTGCCAGCAGTTCCCCTGCCCAAGAGACCCAGTACTTC.

V and J are TRBV10-1 and TRBJ1-3, with 11 bases fitting TRBD1. Germline trimming cut 1 base from V and 5 bases from J; bases unmatched to any gene: 10. The V gene's germline CDR1 is WNHNN and CDR2 SYGVQD (reference sequence). The CDR3 loop spans 18 amino acids. CDR3 sequence (DNA): TGCGCCAGCAGTGAGTTGAGGGGACAGGGGGGTCGAAGAAACACCATATATTTT. Its translation is CASSELRGQGGRRNTIYF.

This clonotype came up many times. The chain is built from TRBV2 and TRBJ2-3; 7 bases match TRBD2. The CDR3 has 15 residues. Germline CDR1 reads SNHLY; CDR2 reads FYNNEI. With 6 bases clipped from V and 6 bases from J, the junction kept 12 bases outside the gene matches. The DNA for the CDR3 is TGTGCCAGCAGCGCTCTAGCGGTGTCGGGGGATACGCAGTATTTT. Its translation: CASSALAVSGDTQYF.

This chain links TRBV20-1 with TRBJ2-7; no definite D call. V gave up 2 bases and J gave up 0 bases, with 8 bases separating them. Germline V CDR1 and CDR2: DFQATT, SNEGSKA (reference sequence). This CDR3 contains 13 residues. The DNA of the CDR3 is TGCAGTGCTAGAAAACATAGCTCCTACGAGCAGTACTTC. It translates to CSARKHSSYEQYF.

As for this clonotype: This may be a read error, as it is one base from a much larger clone. The V and J genes are TRBV28 and TRBJ1-4, with D maybe TRBD1 (5 bases). The CDR3 extends over 16 amino acids. The germline V gene encodes CDR1 MDHEN and CDR2 SYDVKM. CDR3: CASKSPSGATNERLFF. For the CDR3, the DNA is TGTGCCAGCAAGTCTCCCTCCGGGGCAACTAATGAAAGACTGTTTTTT.

The genes are TRBV3-1 and TRBJ2-5; no definite D call. The CDR3 is 16 residues long. CDR1 is LGHDT and CDR2 is YNNKEL in the germline V gene (reference sequence). V was trimmed by 3 bases and J by 5 bases, leaving 19 bases between them. The CDR3: CASSQMVDAVWETQYF. In DNA, the CDR3 is TGTGCCAGCAGCCAGATGGTGGACGCAGTGTGGGAGACCCAGTACTTC.